The 15 T cell receptor beta chains below come from one sample, sequenced in a study of blood T cell repertoires in COVID-19. TCRdb's table, derived via immunoSEQ multiplex PCR, lists solely in-frame clones and lacks some. The sample shows a few hundred thousand clones, about 90% of them seen only once. The sample taken for sequencing was peripheral blood. The receptors here all came from a woman younger than 45 who had recovered from COVID-19.

The rearrangement links TRBV7-9 to TRBJ2-2; D perhaps matches TRBD2 (6 bases). Germline V gene lookup returns CDR1 SEHNR and CDR2 FQNEAQ (reference sequence). Trimming took off 0 bases at V and 4 bases at J, with 12 bases between the two ends. This CDR3 contains 16 residues. CDR3: CASSLAAGLPTGELFF. DNA of the CDR3: TGTGCCAGCAGCTTAGCAGCTGGACTACCCACCGGGGAGCTGTTTTTT.

This clone was counted a single time. V is TRBV30 and J is TRBJ2-5; TRBD2 agrees at 7 bases. Germline trimming cut 3 bases from V and 4 bases from J; bases unmatched to any gene: 5. The CDR3 runs 13 residues. Germline assignment: CDR1 GTSNPN and CDR2 SVGIG (reference sequence). The chain's CDR3 is CAWRGLLSETQYF. CDR3 nucleotide sequence: TGTGCCTGGAGGGGACTATTATCAGAGACCCAGTACTTC. The full variable domain, completed using reference TRBV30 and TRBJ2-5, is SQTIHQWPATLVQPVGSPLSLECTVEGTSNPNLYWYRQAAGRGLQLLFYSVGIGQISSEVPQNLSASRPQDRQFILSSKKLLLSDSGFYLCAWRGLLSETQYFGPGTRLLVL.

The V gene is TRBV19, the J gene TRBJ2-1; D is perhaps TRBD2 (6 bases). Germline lookup yields CDR1 LNHDA and CDR2 SQIVND (reference sequence). The germline V and J ends were trimmed by 1 base and 6 bases, with 13 bases remaining between them. The CDR3 runs 15 residues. CDR3 amino acids: CASSIAAGRINEQFF. The CDR3 DNA is TGTGCCAGTAGTATAGCGGCGGGACGCATCAATGAGCAGTTCTTC.

This chain connects TRBV7-6 to TRBJ2-3, with 9 bases aligning to TRBD1. V gave up 4 bases and J gave up 8 bases; unmatched junction bases: 7. The germline V gene has CDR1 SGHVS and CDR2 FNYEAQ. The CDR3 loop spans 14 amino acids. CDR3 sequence reads: CASSSRTGEGTQYF. Here the CDR3 DNA reads TGTGCCAGCAGCTCGAGGACAGGGGAAGGTACGCAGTATTTT.

The J gene is TRBJ2-7, the V gene TRBV4-1; 7 bases match TRBD1. V was pared by 1 base and J by 6 bases, with 6 bases of the junction left unmatched. This CDR3 is built from 14 residues. Germline V gene lookup returns CDR1 MGHRA and CDR2 YSYEKL. In DNA form, the CDR3 reads TGCGCCAGCAGCCAAGGCGACAGGGTAGGCGAGCAGTACTTC. As protein: CASSQGDRVGEQYF.

The chain carries TRBV19 and TRBJ2-1, with a weak D call TRBD2 (5 bases). The CDR3 is 14 amino acids. With 3 bases removed from V and 5 bases from J, the gap between germline ends came to 11 bases. Germline assignment: CDR1 LNHDA and CDR2 SQIVND (reference sequence). Written as DNA, the CDR3 is TGTGCCAGTAGTATGGGGAGAACTAACAATGAGCAGTTCTTC. Protein product: CASSMGRTNNEQFF.

This sequence joins TRBV5-4 and TRBJ1-2, with 10 nucleotides matching TRBD1. Germline-derived CDR1 and CDR2 are SGHNT and YYREEE (reference sequence). The V and J ends lost 3 bases and 1 base, in that order; junction bases with no gene match: 6. The CDR3 length is 16 residues. The CDR3 DNA reads TGTGCCAGCAGCTATGGGACAGGGGAATTTAACTATGGCTACACCTTC. This sequence encodes CASSYGTGEFNYGYTF.

V and J are TRBV5-4 and TRBJ1-1; D gene ambiguous. CDR3 length: 15 amino acids. The germline gives CDR1 SGHNT, CDR2 YYREEE (reference sequence). The germline V and J ends were trimmed by 0 bases and 2 bases, with 11 bases remaining between them. This CDR3 is CASSLAGQLNTEAFF. The DNA for the CDR3 is TGTGCCAGCAGCTTGGCCGGTCAACTAAACACTGAAGCTTTCTTT.

CDR3 sequence (DNA): TGTGCCAGCAGTGAAGGGTGGGGGCGCGGAGCTGACACCATATATTTT. Its protein product is CASSEGWGRGADTIYF. The chain carries TRBV6-1 and TRBJ1-3, with TRBD1 as a possible D gene (6 bases). The CDR3 sequence is 16 residues long. Trimming stripped 1 base from V and 8 bases from J, with 18 bases between. Germline CDR1 reads MNHNS; CDR2 reads SASEGT.

This rearrangement joins TRBV7-3 to TRBJ2-1; maybe TRBD2 (5 bases). V lost 4 bases, J lost 3 bases, and 13 bases lay in between. This CDR3 region has 15 residues. Looked up from germline, CDR1 is SGHTA and CDR2 is FQGTGA. CDR3 nucleotide sequence: TGTGCCAGCAGCTCGGACGGGAATTACTACAATGAGCAGTTCTTC. This sequence encodes CASSSDGNYYNEQFF.

This chain joins TRBV27 and TRBJ2-1; 12 nucleotides match TRBD2. The CDR3 contains 15 residues. Trimming took 5 bases from V and 4 from J; bases not matched to a gene: 3. Germline CDR1 MNHEY, CDR2 SMNVEV (reference sequence). CDR3 loop: CASSLAGGMYNEQFF. CDR3 DNA sequence: TGTGCCAGCAGTCTAGCGGGAGGGATGTACAATGAGCAGTTCTTC.

The chain couples TRBV7-2 to TRBJ1-6; 10 bases are a match to TRBD1. This CDR3 has 14 amino acids. CDR1 and CDR2 (germline): SGHTA, FQGNSA. The V segment lost 5 bases and the J segment 13 bases; nucleotides outside the gene matches: 8. CDR3 sequence: CASSARQGASPLHF. The CDR3 bases are TGTGCCAGCAGCGCCCGACAGGGGGCAAGTCCCCTCCACTTT.

This clone is a singleton in its sample. The V gene is TRBV5-1, the J gene TRBJ2-1, with TRBD2 identical over 13 bases. The CDR3 has 18 residues. Germline V lookup: CDR1 SGHRS, CDR2 YFSETQ. V was pared by 4 bases and J by 0 bases, with 7 bases of the junction left unmatched. In DNA form, the CDR3 reads TGCGCCAGCAGCGCCCTGACTAGCGGGGGGTCCTCCTACAATGAGCAGTTCTTC. Its protein is CASSALTSGGSSYNEQFF. The whole variable domain, remainder taken from reference TRBV5-1 and TRBJ2-1, is KAGVTQTPRYLIKTRGQQVTLSCSPISGHRSVSWYQQTPGQGLQFLFEYFSETQRNKGNFPGRFSGRQFSNSRSEMNVSTLELGDSALYLCASSALTSGGSSYNEQFFGPGTRLTVL.

This clone was counted between two and nine times. The chain combines TRBV5-5 with TRBJ2-7; D ambiguous. Germline V gives CDR1 SGHKS, CDR2 YYEKEE (reference sequence). The CDR3 totals 13 residues. Trimming cost V 4 bases and J 7 bases, with 15 bases left between them. The CDR3, as DNA: TGTGCCAGCAGCCAGAATTCCGGGTGGGAGCAGTACTTC. Translated, it gives CASSQNSGWEQYF.

This clone was observed a handful of times. The chain has TRBV4-1 and TRBJ2-3, with 8 nucleotides matching TRBD2. Germline lookup yields CDR1 MGHRA and CDR2 YSYEKL. V shed 2 bases, J shed 6 bases, and the junction held 7 bases outside the gene matches. CDR3 length equals 15 residues. CDR3 residues: CASSQQSGSGDTQYF. The CDR3 nucleotides read TGCGCCAGCAGCCAACAAAGCGGGAGTGGCGATACGCAGTATTTT.